The rows below give T cell receptor beta chains drawn from one sample of a study of monozygotic twins with inflammatory bowel disease. TCRdb reprocessed the 5' RACE reads and stores each CDR3 protein as one record, lacking DNA. Its listing shows roughly 150,000 distinct CDR3 sequences. Sequenced: blood. These receptors all come from a human donor with ulcerative colitis or Crohn's disease, or a healthy co-twin of an affected twin (not recorded which). CDR3s include the opening cysteine and the closing phenylalanine or tryptophan.

CASSLSGLSSYNEQFF,TRBV5-1,TRBJ2-1
CASSQEQGSYGYTF,TRBV4-1,TRBJ1-2
CASSPRFTSSYNEQFF,TRBV7-9,TRBJ2-1
CASSLAWGMNTEAFF,TRBV12-3/TRBV12-4,TRBJ1-1
CAIQGNYGYTF,TRBV10-3,TRBJ1-2
CASSIPGQGVSTDTQYF,TRBV5-1,TRBJ2-3
CASRSLINQPQHF,TRBV7-2,TRBJ1-5
CASSGGQGGYNEQFF,TRBV5-1,TRBJ2-1
CATSGGRTDLAKNIQYF,TRBV15,TRBJ2-4
CASSFWTDGELFF,TRBV27,TRBJ2-2
CSASRLAGGPSTDTQYF,TRBV20-1,TRBJ2-3
CASSTSTGGSSGANVLTF,TRBV25-1,TRBJ2-6
CATSDLTGSGNTIYF,TRBV24-1,TRBJ1-3